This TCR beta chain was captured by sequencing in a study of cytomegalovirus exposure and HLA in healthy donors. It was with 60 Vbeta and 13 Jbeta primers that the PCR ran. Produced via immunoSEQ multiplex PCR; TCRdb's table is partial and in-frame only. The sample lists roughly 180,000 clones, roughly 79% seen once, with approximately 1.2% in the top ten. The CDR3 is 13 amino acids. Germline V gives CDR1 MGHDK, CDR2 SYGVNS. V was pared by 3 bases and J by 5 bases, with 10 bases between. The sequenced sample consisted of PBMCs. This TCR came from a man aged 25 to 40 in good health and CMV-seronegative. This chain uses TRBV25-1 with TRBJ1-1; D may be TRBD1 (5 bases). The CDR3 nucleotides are TGTGCCAGCAGTGATGGACGGGGGACTGAAGCTTTCTTT. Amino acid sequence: CASSDGRGTEAFF. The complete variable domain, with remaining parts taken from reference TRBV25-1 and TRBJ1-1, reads EADIYQTPRYLVIGTGKKITLECSQTMGHDKMYWYQQDPGMELHLIHYSYGVNSTEKGDLSSESTVSRIRTEHFPLTLESARPSHTSQYLCASSDGRGTEAFFGQGTRLTVV.